Listed here is a single T cell receptor beta chain. Its antigen specificity is not known. No base quality values were provided; no much bigger clone lies one nucleotide off. This entry belongs to a study of T-cell memory formation after mild COVID-19 (TCRdb year 2021). At the level of the whole study: TCR sequence clusters from the two donors were found to be largely donor specific. The cohort comprised two young, previously healthy adult volunteers, one female and one male. T-cell clones expanding and contracting after mild COVID-19 in a couple of donors were tracked by longitudinal TCRalpha and TCRbeta repertoire sequencing.

Sequenced on an Illumina NovaSeq 6000. cDNA libraries for TCRalpha and TCRbeta were prepared by 5'RACE using constant-segment primers, with sample barcodes and unique molecular identifiers added. Trizol reagent was used to extract RNA from every sample. Library amplification was performed in two PCR steps, and a second sample barcode and Illumina TruSeq adapters were introduced in the second step. Sequencing of libraries was performed on an Illumina NovaSeq with 2 x 150 bp paired-end reads. Processing in the source paper ran as follows. The reads were demultiplexed and collapsed into UMI-guided consensus sequences using migec v1.2.7. With mixcr v2.1.11, UMI consensuses were aligned to TRA and TRB V and J templates and assembled into clonotypes. Expanded or contracted clonotypes were those called significant by both edgeR and NoisET, with noise models trained on biological replicates. edgeR calls used a false discovery rate-adjusted p below 0.01 and a log2 fold-change threshold of 1. As an exploratory analysis of dynamics, max-normalized trajectories of the 1000 most abundant clonotypes were examined by PCA with hierarchical clustering. Each responding clone was given a CD4 or CD8 phenotype based on the CD4+ and CD8+ repertoires, which had been sequenced separately. The public reads were quality trimmed at Q25 with fastp and then assembled into clones with MiXCR by TCRdb, keeping productive beta chains. Each CDR3 protein appears once, grouped with its most common genes and DNA. TCRdb's processing, not the authors' own work, is the source of the V and J calls. Within this sample are around 310,000 distinct CDR3 sequences, with roughly 15% of them counted one time only. The ten largest clones capture approximately 20% of the sample.

The CDR3, cysteine through phenylalanine, is 17 amino acids long. The only DNA kept is the CDR3, 51 bases in frame from the first base. CDR1 and CDR2 are read off the germline V gene (reference sequence) as LNHDA and SQIVND. The V and J ends are trimmed by 5 bases and 6 bases, leaving 25 bases between them. PBMCs were isolated by Ficoll-Paque density gradient centrifugation. What the study reported, not specific to this receptor: Some responding clones were found in pre-infection memory, which suggests that pre-existing cross-reactive memory T cells took part in the SARS-CoV-2 response. The second-wave clones that peaked on day 37 were not confirmed to be SARS-CoV-2 specific. Clones that contracted from day 15 to 85 showed balanced CD4/CD8 phenotypes, whereas a second wave of clones that expanded from day 15 to 37 leaned towards CD4+. Contracting CD4+ clones were found mainly in CM and EM memory subsets, while CD8+ clones were enriched in EMRA. The study covered only a couple of mild cases, and larger cohorts including severe cases with pre-infection samples were considered necessary.

The TCR comes from a man younger than 35 who had mild COVID-19 (a few samples of this study predate the infection). The sample titles of this study are shuffled in the database, so cell type and time point are left out; the donor was told from shared clones. The rearrangement joined TRBV19 to TRBJ1-1, and possibly TRBD1, on 6 matching bases. The material sequenced was PBMCs or a T cell subset sorted from them (not recorded which). In nucleotides, the sequence is TGTGCCAGTAGTGACCGGGACAAGGCCAGCGTTGTGTCTGAAGCTTTCTTT. This translates into CASSDRDKASVVSEAFF.